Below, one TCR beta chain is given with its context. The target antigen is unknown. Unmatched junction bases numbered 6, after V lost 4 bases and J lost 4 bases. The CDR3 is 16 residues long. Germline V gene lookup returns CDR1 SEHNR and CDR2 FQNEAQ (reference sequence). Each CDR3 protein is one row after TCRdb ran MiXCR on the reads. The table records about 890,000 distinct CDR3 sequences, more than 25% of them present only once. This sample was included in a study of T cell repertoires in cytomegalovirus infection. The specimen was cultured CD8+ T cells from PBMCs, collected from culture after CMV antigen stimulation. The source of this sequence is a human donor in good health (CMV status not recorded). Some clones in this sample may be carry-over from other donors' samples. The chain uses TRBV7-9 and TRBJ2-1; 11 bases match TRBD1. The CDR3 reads CASSSRGQGAYNEQFF. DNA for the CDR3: TGTGCCAGCAGCTCTCGTGGACAGGGGGCTTACAATGAGCAGTTCTTC.